This T cell receptor (beta chain) was obtained from a study of blood T cell repertoires in COVID-19 (dated by TCRdb to 2020 to 2021). General notes on the study: Collaborator samples came from the United States, Italy and Spain and covered acute and convalescent phases of COVID-19. Where HLA class I and class II types were available, the types were taken from metadata supplied by the sample provider, not from assay-based typing. Deeply sampled blood TCRbeta repertoires from subjects exposed to, actively infected with, or recovered from COVID-19 were included in the dataset. Sample metadata almost always included a de-identified subject ID, COVID-19 status, age in years and sex. Samples came from the ongoing ImmuneRACE study (first 160 participants) plus 1,254 subjects from 6 global collaborators. The material from the prospective study consisted of cDNA or gDNA derived from T cells, B-cell-depleted T cells, or PBMCs. The repertoires were released in a freely available public database intended as a resource for research on the immune response to SARS-CoV-2.

Each collaborating institution followed its own protocols to collect whole blood in K2EDTA tubes. For TCRbeta analysis, collaborators shipped samples as frozen whole blood, isolated PBMCs, or DNA extracted from either of those sample types. V is pared back by 5 bases and J by 2 bases, with 9 bases lying between the germline termini. For CDR1 and CDR2, the germline V gene lists SQVTM and ANQGSEA. The CDR3 contains 12 residues, cysteine and phenylalanine counted. The read is trimmed to its CDR3 DNA, 36 bases read in frame from base 1. Notes on this clone: No cognate antigen has been identified for it. Base qualities are missing; no much larger clone stands one base away.

The immunoSEQ Assay, a bias-controlled multiplex PCR, was used to amplify TCRbeta CDR3 regions from genomic DNA. For the original study's pipeline: The number of nucleated cells in each sample was estimated by amplification of reference gene primers within the assay. To quantify the absolute abundance of each unique TCRbeta CDR3 rearrangement, sequence reads were collapsed and filtered. For each sample, productive Simpson clonality was calculated as the square root of Simpson's diversity index across productive rearrangements. TCRdb re-hosts the immuneACCESS table, in-frame sequences only. Its copies lack some clones; in the studies checked, an unresolved V gene accounts for under half of them, and the cause for the rest is not known. V and J calls and clone size follow that table, whereas D and trimming were derived from the DNA. The sample table shows around 72,000 clones, and 82% are seen once. Of the sample, over 15% falls within the top ten clones.

The research as a whole found: Clinical and demographic metadata were provided uncurated, with the amount varying by source and participant.

The chain joins TRBV29-1 to TRBJ2-5; the D segment could be TRBD1, given 5 matching bases. Material: peripheral blood. This sequence originates from a human donor in a cohort sampled during active COVID-19. The CDR3 is CSVLDRQETQYF. Read as DNA, the sequence is TGCAGCGTTCTTGACAGACAAGAGACCCAGTACTTC. Where the CDR3 stops, the reference TRBV29-1 and TRBJ2-5 genes take over; the full variable domain is SAVISQKPSRDICQRGTSLTIQCQVDSQVTMMFWYRQQPGQSLTLIATANQGSEATYESGFVIDKFPISRPNLTFSTLTVSNMSPEDSSIYLCSVLDRQETQYFGPGTRLLVL.